A selection of T cell receptor beta chains follows, all from one sample in a study of blood T cell repertoires in COVID-19. This table comes from immunoSEQ multiplex PCR, and its TCRdb copy is limited to in-frame clones, with some not included. The sample records about 140,000 clones, 80% to 90% being singletons. Sequenced material: peripheral blood. The receptors derive from a woman aged 55-69 years with acute or convalescent COVID-19. Each CDR3 is given with its conserved first and last residue. D genes are given only for firm matches. Some rows mark clone size as missing; the rest say once, few, many or name a class of expanded clone.

d_call,v_call,clone_size,j_call,cdr3_nt,cdr3_aa
TRBD1,TRBV28,once,TRBJ1-2,TGTGCCAGCAGTGTCCCTGACAGGGGGAATGGCTACACCTTC,CASSVPDRGNGYTF
TRBD1,TRBV5-4,.,TRBJ1-6,TGTGCCAGCAGCTCCGGGACAGGGGTTAGTTCACCCCTCCACTTT,CASSSGTGVSSPLHF
TRBD2,TRBV3-1/TRBV3-2,.,TRBJ2-1,TGTGCCAGCAGCCAATCTAGCGGGGGGGCCTATCCCGAGCAGTTCTTC,CASSQSSGGAYPEQFF
.,TRBV2,.,TRBJ2-7,TGTGCCAGCAGTGCAGGCTACGAGCAGTACTTC,CASSAGYEQYF
.,TRBV11-2,.,TRBJ2-7,TGTGCCAGCAGCTTAGAGGGGCGGTACGAGCAGTACTTC,CASSLEGRYEQYF
.,TRBV20-1,once,TRBJ1-2,TGCAGTGCTAGCAGGGAGGATGGCTACACCTTC,CSASREDGYTF
TRBD1,TRBV4-1,few,TRBJ2-2,TGCGCCAGCAGCCAAGAGGTGGCAGGGGGCCCCGGGGAGCTGTTTTTT,CASSQEVAGGPGELFF
TRBD2,TRBV19,.,TRBJ2-5,TGTGCCAGTAGCGAACACGGGGGGGCCAACCTGCCGGAGACCCAGTACTTC,CASSEHGGANLPETQYF
TRBD1,TRBV5-1,.,TRBJ1-5,TGCGCCAGCAGCCCTTGGGGTCCGGGACAGGGTTTTCAGCCCCAGCATTTT,CASSPWGPGQGFQPQHF
TRBD2,TRBV5-1,once,TRBJ2-1,TGCGCCAGCAGACCCGTTCCCGGGACTAGGGATCTGTTCTTC,CASRPVPGTRDLFF
.,TRBV4-3,once,TRBJ1-2,TGCGCCAGCAGCCCCTCGCGGAGGAACTATGGCTACACCTTC,CASSPSRRNYGYTF
.,TRBV5-1,.,TRBJ1-2,TGCGCCAGCAGCCCCCTCGGGGGGATCTATGGCTACACCTTC,CASSPLGGIYGYTF
TRBD1,TRBV7-2,.,TRBJ1-1,TGTGCCAGCAGCTTAGACAGGGGGCCGAACACTGAAGCTTTCTTT,CASSLDRGPNTEAFF
TRBD1,TRBV27,once,TRBJ2-7,TGTGCCAGCAGTTTGCCAGGGGGCAGGGGCGAGCAGTACTTC,CASSLPGGRGEQYF
.,TRBV28,.,TRBJ2-5,TGTGCCAGCAGTTTATATCAGGGCTTGGAGACCCAGTACTTC,CASSLYQGLETQYF
.,TRBV28,.,TRBJ1-6,TGTGCCAGCAGTTTAGGGGGGAACAATTCACCCCTCCACTTT,CASSLGGNNSPLHF